The 21 T cell receptor beta chains below come from one sample, sequenced in a study of T cells in Graves' hyperthyroidism and ophthalmopathy. Authors of the study amplified TCR beta CDR3 regions from RNA transcripts. When the TCR CDR3 underwent first-round RT-PCR, the HTBI primer set was used. TCRdb fed the multiplex PCR reads into MiXCR, producing one record per CDR3 protein. The repertoire holds approximately 380,000 distinct CDR3 sequences, with around 20% as singletons. The sample comprised blood. These receptors came from a man younger than 30 with Graves' ophthalmopathy.

Details on this clonotype: The junction differs from germline at one of its ends, possibly a read error. The rearrangement joins TRBV27 to TRBJ1-6, with 7 bases fitting TRBD1. Germline V lookup: CDR1 MNHEY, CDR2 SMNVEV (reference sequence). The CDR3 sequence is 17 residues long. DNA for the CDR3: TGTACCAGCAGACCCAGGAGGGGGCCAGGGATAGAATCACCCCTCCACTTT. Amino acid sequence: CTSRPRRGPGIESPLHF.

In its sample, this clonotype was seen many times. A much more abundant neighbour one base away suggests this may be a read error. V gene TRBV6-1 combines with J gene TRBJ1-1; D gene unclear. CDR1 and CDR2 (germline): MNHNS, SASEGT. This CDR3 comprises 11 residues. V was shortened by 6 bases and J by 2 bases, with 4 bases between the two germline ends. CDR3: CASRFNTEAFF. The CDR3 region has the DNA TGTGCCAGCAGATTCAACACTGAAGCTTTCTTT.

Here the CDR3 reads CSARDPLTRGNQPQHF. The CDR3 DNA follows: TGCAGTGCTAGAGACCCGCTCACGAGGGGTAATCAGCCCCAGCATTTT. V is TRBV20-1 and J is TRBJ1-5, with a tentative D call TRBD1 (5 bases). This CDR3 contains 16 residues. V lost 0 bases to trimming and J lost 4 bases, with 16 bases between them. Germline V gene data show CDR1 as DFQATT and CDR2 as SNEGSKA (reference sequence).

The sample holds many counts of this clonotype. V and J are TRBV5-1 and TRBJ2-1, with TRBD2 matching 8 bases. Germline V gene lookup returns CDR1 SGHRS and CDR2 YFSETQ. The CDR3 sequence is 14 residues long. V was clipped by 4 bases and J by 5 bases; unmatched bases: 5. The CDR3 sequence: CASSGLAGDNEQFF. In DNA form, the CDR3 reads TGCGCCAGCAGCGGCCTAGCGGGTGACAATGAGCAGTTCTTC. The full variable domain, completed using reference TRBV5-1 and TRBJ2-1, is KAGVTQTPRYLIKTRGQQVTLSCSPISGHRSVSWYQQTPGQGLQFLFEYFSETQRNKGNFPGRFSGRQFSNSRSEMNVSTLELGDSALYLCASSGLAGDNEQFFGPGTRLTVL.

The chain employs TRBV11-1 and TRBJ1-6; D gene uncertain. The ends were cut back, 5 bases at V and 0 bases at J, with 14 bases in the middle. The V gene's germline CDR1 is SGHAT and CDR2 FQDESV (reference sequence). CDR3 length: 17 amino acids. CDR3 protein: CASSPRPRSSYNSPLHF. In DNA, the CDR3 is TGTGCCAGCAGCCCACGACCGCGCAGCTCCTATAATTCACCCCTCCACTTT.

This clonotype was seen at least ten times. The genes are TRBV5-1 and TRBJ2-1, with D hard to call. Germline assignment: CDR1 SGHRS and CDR2 YFSETQ. This CDR3 has 16 amino acids. Trimming took 0 bases from V and 3 from J, leaving 13 bases between them. This CDR3 is CASSLEAGIFYNEQFF. The CDR3 coding sequence is TGCGCCAGCAGCTTGGAGGCAGGAATATTCTACAATGAGCAGTTCTTC.

This clonotype was counted between two and nine times. The CDR3 DNA reads TGTGCCAGCAGCCCCAGGCAGGGGGGTTCTTCCTACGAGCAGTACTTC. Residues: CASSPRQGGSSYEQYF. The chain has TRBV6-1 and TRBJ2-7; D may be TRBD1 (7 bases). V gave up 6 bases and J gave up 1 base, with 19 bases separating them. The length of the CDR3 is 16 residues. Germline CDR1 MNHNS, CDR2 SASEGT.

The V call is TRBV24-1, the J call TRBJ1-4; 9 nucleotides agree with TRBD1. The CDR3 totals 15 residues. Looked up from germline, CDR1 is KGHDR and CDR2 is SFDVKD. V shed 7 bases and J 8 bases; nucleotides not matched to a gene: 10. Here the CDR3 reads CATRARTGVIEKLFF. The DNA for the CDR3 is TGTGCCACCAGAGCTAGGACAGGGGTAATAGAAAAACTGTTTTTT.

The CDR3 region has the DNA TGCAGCGTTGAAGATTTAGGGGCCGGGGAGCTGTTTTTT. This codes for CSVEDLGAGELFF. V is TRBV29-1 and J is TRBJ2-2, with a tentative D call TRBD1 (5 bases). Trimming shortened V by 0 bases and J by 6 bases, and 8 bases separated the two germline ends. CDR1 is SQVTM, CDR2 ANQGSEA, per germline. This CDR3 has 13 residues.

This clonotype was picked up many times. The V call is TRBV5-1, the J call TRBJ2-3; 9 bases map to TRBD1. The CDR3 loop spans 15 amino acids. Per germline, CDR1 SGHRS and CDR2 YFSETQ. V lost 3 bases and J lost 2; bases outside the gene matches: 4. The CDR3 bases are TGCGCCAGCAGCTCCGGACAGGGGAACACAGATACGCAGTATTTT. Its protein product is CASSSGQGNTDTQYF.

This clonotype occurred many times. The V and J genes are TRBV13 and TRBJ2-3; 12 bases are shared with TRBD2. J lost 1 base, V lost 2 bases, and 4 bases had no gene match. Germline V lookup: CDR1 PRHDT, CDR2 FYEKMQ (reference sequence). CDR3 length: 17 residues. As DNA, the CDR3 is TGTGCCAGCAGCTTACTAGCGGGGGGGCTTCGCACAGATACGCAGTATTTT. Its translation is CASSLLAGGLRTDTQYF.

This clonotype was counted ten times or more. This chain uses TRBV12-3 or TRBV12-4 with TRBJ1-2; TRBD1 matches 7 bases. V gave up 6 bases and J gave up 8 bases; unmatched junction bases: 9. The CDR3 sequence is 13 residues long. The CDR3 sequence is CASRNTGDYGYTF. CDR3 bases: TGTGCCAGCAGGAACACAGGGGATTACGGCTACACCTTC.

V usage is TRBV24-1 and J usage is TRBJ2-2, with unresolved D. The ends were cut back, 7 bases at V and 3 bases at J, with 5 bases in the middle. The CDR3 loop spans 12 amino acids. Germline V gene data show CDR1 as KGHDR and CDR2 as SFDVKD. For the CDR3, the DNA is TGTGCCACCAGCCAGTACACCGGGGAGCTGTTTTTT. This gives the protein CATSQYTGELFF.

This chain uses TRBV6-2 or TRBV6-3 with TRBJ1-1, with D unresolved. The germline V gene encodes CDR1 MNHEY and CDR2 SVGEGT. Trimming removed 4 bases at V and 6 bases at J, with 15 bases between. This CDR3 spans 14 amino acids. The CDR3 DNA reads TGTGCCAGCAGTTCCGGGGAGAACCTCCCTGAAGCTTTCTTT. It codes for CASSSGENLPEAFF.

In its sample, this clonotype was seen many times. A much larger clone differs from this one at a single base, so this may be a read error. The chain combines TRBV7-2 with TRBJ2-7; D is ambiguous. Trimming pared 3 bases from V and 0 bases from J, leaving 9 bases between. CDR3 length equals 14 residues. Germline V CDR1 and CDR2: SGHTA, FQGNSA. The CDR3 region is CASSLRLSSYEQYF. The CDR3 DNA sequence: TGTGCCAGCAGCTTGAGACTCTCCTCCTACGAGCAGTACTTC.

In this sample, this clonotype turned up a few times. This chain uses TRBV29-1 with TRBJ1-2, with D unresolved. Per the germline V gene, CDR1 is SQVTM and CDR2 is ANQGSEA. The CDR3 is 12 amino acids. The V and J ends lost 3 bases and 0 bases respectively, with 5 bases between them. The chain's CDR3 is CSVEKSNYGYTF. Written as DNA, the CDR3 is TGCAGCGTTGAGAAGTCTAACTATGGCTACACCTTC.

This clonotype was seen repeatedly, ten times or more. The chain's CDR3 is CASSEQGEGNTEAFF. The CDR3 region has the DNA TGTGCCAGCAGCGAACAGGGAGAGGGGAACACTGAAGCTTTCTTT. The V gene is TRBV7-8, the J gene TRBJ1-1; D might be TRBD1 (6 bases). The germline gives CDR1 SGHVS, CDR2 FQNEAQ. V dropped 5 bases and J dropped 1 base, with 14 bases sitting between them. CDR3 length equals 15 residues.

This clonotype has ten or more counts. The rearrangement uses TRBV9 and TRBJ2-2; 7 nucleotides align to TRBD2. The CDR3 has 15 amino acids. Germline assignment: CDR1 SGDLS and CDR2 YYNGEE. With V trimmed by 6 bases and J by 3 bases, 8 bases remained unmatched. The CDR3 sequence: CASKIGAGHTGELFF. In nucleotides, the CDR3 is TGTGCCAGCAAGATCGGAGCGGGGCACACCGGGGAGCTGTTTTTT.

The V gene is TRBV6-1, the J gene TRBJ2-7; 9 nucleotides match TRBD2. The CDR3 has 16 residues. The germline V gene encodes CDR1 MNHNS and CDR2 SASEGT. Trimming took 4 bases from V and 2 from J; bases not matched to a gene: 9. Written as DNA, the CDR3 is TGTGCCAGCAGTGCCCCTTCAGCGGGGGGTGCCTACGAGCAGTACTTC. Protein sequence: CASSAPSAGGAYEQYF.

This clonotype was recorded at least ten times. The chain combines TRBV9 with TRBJ1-2; tentatively, D is TRBD1 (5 bases). This CDR3 region has 14 residues. Germline V CDR1 and CDR2: SGDLS, YYNGEE. Trimming took 7 bases from V and 3 from J, leaving 16 bases between them. In DNA form, the CDR3 reads TGTGCCAGCTTACGTGAGGGGTCTTACTATGGCTACACCTTC. Encoded protein: CASLREGSYYGYTF.

This clonotype was picked up many times. The genes are TRBV5-1 and TRBJ1-2; D is possibly TRBD1 (6 bases). Germline CDR1 and CDR2: SGHRS and YFSETQ. The CDR3 totals 12 residues. The ends were cut back, 0 bases at V and 8 bases at J, with 8 bases in the middle. The CDR3 DNA sequence: TGCGCCAGCAGCTTGGACAGGGAGGGCTACACCTTC. This codes for CASSLDREGYTF.